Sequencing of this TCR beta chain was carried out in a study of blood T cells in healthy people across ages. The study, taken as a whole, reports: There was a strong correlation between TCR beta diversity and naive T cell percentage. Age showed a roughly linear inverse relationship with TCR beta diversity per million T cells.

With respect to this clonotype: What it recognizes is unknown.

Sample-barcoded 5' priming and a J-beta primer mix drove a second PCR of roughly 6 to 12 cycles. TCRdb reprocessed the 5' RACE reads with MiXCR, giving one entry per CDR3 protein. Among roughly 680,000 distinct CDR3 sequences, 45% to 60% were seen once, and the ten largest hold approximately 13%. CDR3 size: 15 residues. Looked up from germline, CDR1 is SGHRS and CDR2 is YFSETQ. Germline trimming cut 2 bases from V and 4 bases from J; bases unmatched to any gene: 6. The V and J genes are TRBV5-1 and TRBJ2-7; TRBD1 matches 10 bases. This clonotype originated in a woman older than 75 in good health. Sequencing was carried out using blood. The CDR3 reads CASSLMDRGVYEQYF. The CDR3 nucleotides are TGCGCCAGCAGCTTAATGGACAGGGGGGTATACGAGCAGTACTTC. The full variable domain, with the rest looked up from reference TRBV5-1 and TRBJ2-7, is KAGVTQTPRYLIKTRGQQVTLSCSPISGHRSVSWYQQTPGQGLQFLFEYFSETQRNKGNFPGRFSGRQFSNSRSEMNVSTLELGDSALYLCASSLMDRGVYEQYFGPGTRLTVT.